These 26 T cell receptor beta chains originate from one sample sequenced in a study of blood T cell repertoires in COVID-19. TCRdb keeps only in-frame clones here, not all; method: immunoSEQ multiplex PCR. Altogether fewer than 300,000 clones are present, roughly 85% being singletons, with the ten largest covering 5%. Input material: PBMCs or T cells enriched from blood (not recorded which). The receptors stem from a man aged 35-49 years who had been exposed to COVID-19.

This chain connects TRBV7-9 to TRBJ2-7; no clear D. V was shortened by 4 bases and J by 4 bases, with 11 bases between the two germline ends. Germline CDR1 reads SEHNR; CDR2 reads FQNEAQ (reference sequence). There are 13 residues in the CDR3. The CDR3 sequence: CASSSPNLYEQYF. CDR3 DNA: TGTGCCAGCAGCTCCCCTAACCTGTACGAGCAGTACTTC.

About this clone itself: The same CDR3 arises from other DNA sequences in this sample as well. The genes are TRBV6-5 and TRBJ2-7; 10 bases match TRBD1. The CDR3 totals 15 residues. J lost 1 base, V lost 2 bases, and 2 bases had no gene match. Germline values: CDR1 MNHEY, CDR2 SVGAGI. CDR3 sequence: CASSYGGQGSYEQYF. The CDR3, as DNA: TGTGCCAGCAGTTACGGGGGACAGGGGTCCTACGAGCAGTACTTC.

The V gene is TRBV10-1, the J gene TRBJ1-2; 8 bases are shared with TRBD1. The CDR3 has 15 residues. The germline gives CDR1 WNHNN, CDR2 SYGVQD (reference sequence). V was pared by 0 bases and J by 11 bases, with 11 bases of the junction left unmatched. For the CDR3, the DNA is TGCGCCAGCAGTGAGTCGTTCTGGGACAGGTCGACTTACACCTTC. Translated: CASSESFWDRSTYTF.

The chain links TRBV21-1 to TRBJ2-5; the table's D gene call, TRBD1, was not cross checked with the DNA. TRBV21-1 is a listed pseudogene. There are 14 residues in the CDR3. In DNA form, the CDR3 reads TGTGCCAGCACCCATGGACAGGGCCAAGAGACCCAGTACTTC. This sequence encodes CASTHGQGQETQYF.

V is TRBV7-9 and J is TRBJ1-5, with D possibly matching TRBD1 (6 bases). In germline, CDR1 is SEHNR, CDR2 FQNEAQ (reference sequence). Between the trimmed V and J ends, which lost 4 bases and 3 bases, there was a span of 10 bases. CDR3 length: 14 amino acids. Here the CDR3 reads CASSSGHPNQPQHF. DNA of the CDR3: TGTGCCAGCAGCTCGGGACACCCCAATCAGCCCCAGCATTTT.

This rearrangement joins TRBV9 to TRBJ2-2; D perhaps matches TRBD2 (6 bases). In germline, CDR1 is SGDLS, CDR2 YYNGEE. V shed 0 bases and J shed 4 bases, with 13 bases lying between them. The CDR3 consists of 16 residues. CDR3 protein: CASSVAPGSVTGELFF. The CDR3 DNA sequence: TGTGCCAGCAGCGTAGCCCCCGGGAGTGTCACCGGGGAGCTGTTTTTT.

The chain has TRBV10-2 and TRBJ2-1; TRBD2 agrees at 8 bases. This CDR3 contains 16 residues. J lost 4 bases, V lost 8 bases, and 13 bases had no gene match. Germline loops: CDR1 WSHSY, CDR2 SAAADI. The CDR3 here is CASGPPISGEYNEQFF. In DNA, the CDR3 is TGCGCCAGCGGTCCCCCCATTAGCGGGGAATACAATGAGCAGTTCTTC.

This clone has just one count. The V and J genes are TRBV3-1 (or the pseudogene TRBV3-2) and TRBJ1-4, with TRBD1 matching 7 bases. CDR1 is LGHDT, CDR2 YNNKEL, per germline (reference sequence). Trimming took 3 bases from V and 3 from J; bases not matched to a gene: 7. This CDR3 has 16 residues. Here the CDR3 DNA reads TGTGCCAGCAGCCAGTGGACAGGTCCGGCTAATGAAAAACTGTTTTTT. Translation gives CASSQWTGPANEKLFF.

The rearrangement links TRBV30 to TRBJ1-2; 8 bases agree with TRBD1. Per the germline V gene, CDR1 is GTSNPN and CDR2 is SVGIG (reference sequence). V lost 1 base to trimming and J lost 8 bases; unmatched junction nucleotides: 6. CDR3 size: 13 residues. DNA of the CDR3: TGTGCCTGGAGTGCTAGGACAGGGCAGGGCTACACCTTC. It codes for CAWSARTGQGYTF.

This clone is a singleton in its sample. This chain links TRBV29-1 with TRBJ1-2; TRBD1 agrees at 7 bases. The CDR3 extends over 13 amino acids. In germline, CDR1 is SQVTM, CDR2 ANQGSEA. Trimming removed 7 bases from V and 1 base from J; junction bases left unmatched: 6. For the CDR3, the DNA is TGCAGCGCCGCGGACAGGTTTAACTATGGCTACACCTTC. Protein product: CSAADRFNYGYTF.

The genes are TRBV2 and TRBJ1-4; D remains ambiguous. Germline CDR1 is SNHLY and CDR2 is FYNNEI. CDR3 length: 17 residues. V lost 7 bases, J lost 0 bases, and 18 bases lay in between. The CDR3 sequence is CASTGVGGPTTNEKLFF. As DNA, the CDR3 is TGTGCCAGCACCGGTGTGGGAGGACCTACAACTAATGAAAAACTGTTTTTT. Using reference TRBV2 and TRBJ1-4 for the parts outside the CDR3, the full variable domain is EPEVTQTPSHQVTQMGQEVILRCVPISNHLYFYWYRQILGQKVEFLVSFYNNEISEKSEIFDDQFSVERPDGSNFTLKIRSTKLEDSAMYFCASTGVGGPTTNEKLFFGSGTQLSVL.

The chain carries TRBV19 and TRBJ2-3; TRBD1 matches 7 bases. The CDR3 is 16 amino acids. The V segment lost 3 bases and the J segment 0 bases; nucleotides outside the gene matches: 6. Germline CDR1 LNHDA, CDR2 SQIVND (reference sequence). CDR3 amino acids: CASSIAGTDSTDTQYF. The CDR3 DNA sequence: TGTGCCAGTAGTATCGCTGGGACAGATAGCACAGATACGCAGTATTTT.

V usage is TRBV19 and J usage is TRBJ2-5; 14 bases fit TRBD2. This CDR3 is built from 18 residues. V shed 3 bases and J 7 bases; nucleotides not matched to a gene: 13. From germline, CDR1 is LNHDA and CDR2 SQIVND (reference sequence). The CDR3 sequence: CASSMVTSGREKRSTQYF. The CDR3 DNA reads TGTGCCAGTAGTATGGTGACTAGCGGGAGGGAGAAGAGATCGACCCAGTACTTC.

Comments on this clone: A read error may account for a junction end that differs from germline. The chain is built from TRBV6-5 and TRBJ2-4; 7 nucleotides line up with TRBD1. Germline CDR1 is MNHEY and CDR2 is SVGAGI. The CDR3 length is 13 residues. CDR3 DNA: TGTGCCAGCAGTTACTCGAGACAGGGATTCCCGTCGTTC. It codes for CASSYSRQGFPSF.

The chain combines TRBV18 with TRBJ2-7; a weak D match, TRBD2 (5 bases). The CDR3 totals 13 residues. The germline V gene encodes CDR1 KGHSH and CDR2 LQKENI. V lost 0 bases, J lost 5 bases, and 8 bases lay in between. The CDR3 spells CASSPPNGDEQYF. CDR3 bases: TGTGCCAGCTCACCACCGAACGGGGACGAGCAGTACTTC.

The count of this clone is one. This rearrangement joins TRBV21-1 to TRBJ1-5. TRBV21-1 is termed a pseudogene. The length of the CDR3 is 15 residues. The CDR3 DNA follows: TGTGCCAGCAGCAAAGGGAATGCGGATAATCAGCCCCAGCATTTT. Protein: CASSKGNADNQPQHF.

The rearrangement joins TRBV7-2 to TRBJ1-6; possibly TRBD1 for D (6 bases). The V end was cut by 2 bases, the J end by 6 bases, with 11 bases between. This CDR3 has 15 amino acids. Germline CDR1 reads SGHTA; CDR2 reads FQGNSA. CDR3 loop: CASSLSGQINSPLHF. CDR3 in DNA: TGTGCCAGCAGCTTATCGGGACAAATTAATTCACCCCTCCACTTT.

V is TRBV6-5 and J is TRBJ2-5; perhaps TRBD2 as D (5 bases). Germline CDR1 MNHEY, CDR2 SVGAGI. This CDR3 region has 14 residues. The ends were cut back, 8 bases at V and 5 bases at J, with 18 bases in the middle. The CDR3 DNA sequence: TGTGCCAGCGGAGTAGGGCTAGCCGGGGAGACCCAGTACTTC. Its translation: CASGVGLAGETQYF.

This chain links TRBV30 with TRBJ1-2, with TRBD1 matching 8 bases. The trim removed 4 bases at V and 6 bases at J, leaving 4 bases unmatched. In germline, CDR1 is GTSNPN, CDR2 SVGIG (reference sequence). The CDR3 loop spans 12 amino acids. The CDR3 DNA is TGTGCCTGGACTGAGACAGGGGATGGCTACACCTTC. Amino acids: CAWTETGDGYTF.

The chain combines TRBV18 with TRBJ1-1, with D tentatively TRBD1 (5 bases). The V and J ends lost 6 bases and 5 bases respectively, with 13 bases between them. This CDR3 spans 13 amino acids. The germline gives CDR1 KGHSH, CDR2 LQKENI. CDR3 region: CASSPGRGTEAFF. In DNA form, the CDR3 reads TGTGCCAGCTCCCCGGGTAGGGGTACTGAAGCTTTCTTT.

Here the CDR3 reads CASSPFPSSYNEQFF. CDR3 DNA: TGCGCCAGCAGCCCATTTCCGAGCTCCTACAATGAGCAGTTCTTC. This chain joins TRBV5-1 and TRBJ2-1; D is unresolved. This CDR3 comprises 15 residues. V lost 4 bases, J lost 0 bases, and 11 bases lay in between. From germline, CDR1 is SGHRS and CDR2 YFSETQ.

CDR3 protein: CASSLRGQLRETLLYF. CDR3 in DNA: TGTGCCAGCAGCTTACGGGGACAGCTAAGAGAGACCCTCTTGTACTTC. The gene calls are TRBV11-1 and TRBJ2-5; 7 bases agree with TRBD1. V gave up 2 bases and J gave up 13 bases; unmatched junction bases: 19. The CDR3 is 16 residues long. The germline V gene has CDR1 SGHAT and CDR2 FQDESV (reference sequence).

This chain joins TRBV28 and TRBJ2-1; no definite D call. Trimming pared 8 bases from V and 2 bases from J, leaving 22 bases between. CDR3 size: 17 residues. CDR1 is MDHEN, CDR2 SYDVKM, per germline. The CDR3 spells CASQALPSHHTYNEQFF. CDR3 nucleotide sequence: TGTGCCAGCCAGGCCTTGCCCTCCCACCACACCTACAATGAGCAGTTCTTC.

The chain carries TRBV4-1 and TRBJ1-3, with 10 bases lining up with TRBD1. The CDR3 has 19 amino acids. CDR1 MGHRA and CDR2 YSYEKL come from the germline V gene. Germline trimming cut 4 bases from V and 2 bases from J; bases unmatched to any gene: 14. As DNA, the CDR3 is TGCGCCAGCAGCCTACGGACAGGGGGAGGAGGGTGGACTGGAAACACCATATATTTT. This sequence encodes CASSLRTGGGGWTGNTIYF.

The rearrangement joins TRBV11-1 to TRBJ2-7, with a tentative D call TRBD2 (5 bases). V was shortened by 4 bases and J by 1 base, with 14 bases between the two germline ends. The CDR3 sequence is 15 residues long. The germline gives CDR1 SGHAT, CDR2 FQDESV (reference sequence). The CDR3 DNA is TGTGCCAGCAGCTCGGGAACAGTAATTTCCTACGAGCAGTACTTC. Protein sequence: CASSSGTVISYEQYF.

CDR3 bases: TGTGCCAGCAGCCCAATGGGACAGGAGAGCACAGATACGCAGTATTTT. It yields the protein CASSPMGQESTDTQYF. J is TRBJ2-3 and V is TRBV21-1; TRBD1 is taken as the D call from the table, unchecked against the DNA. TRBV21-1 is given as a pseudogene. The CDR3 has 16 residues.